The rows below give T cell receptor beta chains drawn from one sample of a study of blood T cell repertoires in COVID-19. TCRdb's copy holds only in-frame clones and misses some; the assay was immunoSEQ multiplex PCR. The repertoire has around 260,000 clones, 80% to 95% of them found once; the top ten carry about 2.5%. Sequencing input: peripheral blood. Receptors originate from a person between 18 and 35 years old with COVID-19, enrolled during active disease. The conserved cysteine and the conserved F or W are not part of the CDR3 here.

v_gene: TRBV5-6
CDR3aa: ASSLTGVYIPNEKLF

v_gene: TRBV14
CDR3aa: ASGLAGVNEQY

v_gene: TRBV27
CDR3aa: ASSLNSYQPQH

v_gene: TRBV29-1
CDR3aa: SVNHRDRNYGYT

v_gene: TRBV3-1/TRBV3-2
CDR3aa: ASDRQGGNEQF

v_gene: TRBV7-9
CDR3aa: ASSPPPGQGTSFYEQY

v_gene: TRBV11-2
CDR3aa: ASSLRGQGTGGYT

v_gene: TRBV7-9
CDR3aa: ASDGTSGTQY

v_gene: TRBV7-9
CDR3aa: ASSLAGGIGDEQF

v_gene: TRBV3-1/TRBV3-2
CDR3aa: ASSPIGQPYGYT

v_gene: TRBV5-1
CDR3aa: ASSLGQGNTGELF

v_gene: TRBV27
CDR3aa: ASSLRGGNTEAF

v_gene: TRBV6-5
CDR3aa: ASSDPRSGWYGYT

v_gene: TRBV4-1
CDR3aa: ASSQGSGAYEQY

v_gene: TRBV15
CDR3aa: ATSRDQPGGSSNEKLF

v_gene: TRBV7-3
CDR3aa: ASSLIQGSAWNEQF

v_gene: TRBV28
CDR3aa: ATEGREEKLF

v_gene: TRBV28
CDR3aa: ASNPRDFLSYEQY

v_gene: TRBV4-2
CDR3aa: ASSQERGIAGKLF

v_gene: TRBV5-4
CDR3aa: ASSTSGRASYEQY

v_gene: TRBV2
CDR3aa: ASSLQGNTEAF

v_gene: TRBV3-1/TRBV3-2
CDR3aa: ASSQDRANTGELF

v_gene: TRBV7-9
CDR3aa: ASSLHIQETQY

v_gene: TRBV28
CDR3aa: ASSPRDRGYQPQH

v_gene: TRBV4-3
CDR3aa: ASSQDRASGREETQY

v_gene: TRBV4-3
CDR3aa: ASSHNGQYNEQF

v_gene: TRBV5-1
CDR3aa: ASSLAGNTDTQY

v_gene: TRBV6-2/TRBV6-3
CDR3aa: ASSNSYYGYT

v_gene: TRBV7-3
CDR3aa: ASSLLGGYNEQF

v_gene: TRBV9
CDR3aa: ASSVGGSTDTQY

v_gene: TRBV29-1
CDR3aa: SAERGFNTEAF

v_gene: TRBV6-6
CDR3aa: ASSRGSTASTDTQY

v_gene: TRBV21-1
CDR3aa: ASSRGTSGSGAQY

v_gene: TRBV7-8
CDR3aa: ASSPSARQNIQY

v_gene: TRBV9
CDR3aa: ASSETPTSDNEQF

v_gene: TRBV18
CDR3aa: ASSPRTSGARNEQF

v_gene: TRBV9
CDR3aa: ASSSRRERSDNEKLF

v_gene: TRBV10-3
CDR3aa: AITQQGRGYGYT

v_gene: TRBV28
CDR3aa: ASRGRGSYEQY

v_gene: TRBV7-2
CDR3aa: ASSPGTGMGEKLF

v_gene: TRBV5-6
CDR3aa: ASSNYREYEQY

v_gene: TRBV24-1
CDR3aa: ATSDSQRETFEQY

v_gene: TRBV7-9
CDR3aa: ASSSSTDRREPQH

v_gene: TRBV28
CDR3aa: ASSLDAGTGLRRST

v_gene: TRBV24-1
CDR3aa: ATSDLIRVAGGPSTDTQY

v_gene: TRBV5-6
CDR3aa: ASSFPGGTVDGETQY

v_gene: TRBV27
CDR3aa: ASSAWGGNEKLF

v_gene: TRBV6-5
CDR3aa: ASSSGTSGYNEQF

v_gene: TRBV18
CDR3aa: ASSPQEGQGVYEQY

v_gene: TRBV28
CDR3aa: ASTPRRYGVQEKLF

v_gene: TRBV14
CDR3aa: ASSLSSYEQY

v_gene: TRBV29-1
CDR3aa: SVSGTGGSEAF

v_gene: TRBV5-4
CDR3aa: ASSLGSSGYNEQF

v_gene: TRBV7-8
CDR3aa: ASSPPRLAVYNEQF

v_gene: TRBV5-1
CDR3aa: ASSLSRGTDTQY